This is a list of T cell receptor beta chains from one sample in a study of technical replicates of blood from a few donors. Assay: immunoSEQ multiplex PCR; the TCRdb copy retains only in-frame clones and omits some. The table has about 79,000 clones, around 94% seen once. The specimen sequenced was T cells isolated from PBMCs. The receptors were gathered from a human donor in good health. Both conserved end residues are part of each CDR3. A D gene is named only where the DNA matches it firmly. Clone size appears in some rows only: once, few, many, or a class for an expanded clone.

- TRBJ2-7 TRBV4-1 TRBD2 TGCGCCAGCAGCCAAGAGTCGGGACTAGGACGGAACGAGCAGTACTTC CASSQESGLGRNEQYF
- TRBJ1-2 TRBV11-3 - TGTGCCAGCAGCCCGCAAAGTACAGGGCTCCAACGCTATGGCTACACCTTC CASSPQSTGLQRYGYTF
- TRBJ2-1 TRBV9 - TGTGCCAGCAGCGTAGAGTCTAGCGCGTACAATGAGCAGTTCTTC CASSVESSAYNEQFF
- TRBJ1-2 TRBV14 - TGTGCCAGCAGCCAAGCCGTAAACAGCTTCTATGGCTACACCTTC CASSQAVNSFYGYTF
- TRBJ1-1 TRBV28 TRBD1 TGTGCCAGCGAAAGGACAGGGGGCCTAATTATGTCTACTGAAGCTTTCTTT CASERTGGLIMSTEAFF
- TRBJ1-2 TRBV19 - TGTGCCAGTAGTATAAGGGCAGGGGAATCTAACTATGGCTACACCTTC CASSIRAGESNYGYTF
- TRBJ2-5 TRBV28 - TGTGCCAGCAGTTCACTCAAAAAGGAGAAAGAGACCCAGTACTTC CASSSLKKEKETQYF
- TRBJ2-5 TRBV25-1 TRBD2 TGTGCCAGCAGTCGAATCGGGCTAGCGGAACAGTACCAAGAGACCCAGTACTTC CASSRIGLAEQYQETQYF
- TRBJ1-2 TRBV10-3 - TGTGCCATCAGCCAACCGGACATCGTAACGGATGGCTACACCTTC CAISQPDIVTDGYTF
- TRBJ2-7 TRBV6-5 - TGTGCCAGCAGTCCGATACAGGGCCTCGAGCAGTACTTC CASSPIQGLEQYF
- TRBJ1-5 TRBV2 TRBD1 TGTGCCAGCAGTCAGAGAGGTTGGAACGATCCCAGGGGGCGCGCGGAAGGGACCCAGCATTTT CASSQRGWNDPRGRAEGTQHF
- TRBJ1-2 TRBV9 TRBD1 TGTGCCAGCAGCGTCCGGGACAGGCTTGACTATGGCTACACCTTC CASSVRDRLDYGYTF
few TRBJ1-2 TRBV6-4 TRBD1 TGTGCCAGCAGTTCTTGGACAGGGAGCCATGGCTACACCTTC CASSSWTGSHGYTF
- TRBJ2-1 TRBV29-1 TRBD2 TGCAGCGTTATGACTAGCGGGGGCTACAATGAGCAGTTCTTC CSVMTSGGYNEQFF
- TRBJ2-3 TRBV7-6 TRBD1 TGTGCCAGCAGCAAAGGACAGGGGGCCACAGATACGCAGTATTTT CASSKGQGATDTQYF
- TRBJ2-2 TRBV7-7 - TGTGCCAGCAGCTTAGCGGGAGTGAACACCGGGGAGCTGTTTTTT CASSLAGVNTGELFF
- TRBJ2-3 TRBV5-1 TRBD2 TGCGCCAGCAGCGACGGGGGGGGCCTTTTGACGACAGATACGCAGTATTTT CASSDGGGLLTTDTQYF
once TRBJ2-7 TRBV29-1 - TGCAGCGTTGTTCGGGTGACAGGCGAGCAGTACTTC CSVVRVTGEQYF
- TRBJ2-7 TRBV27 TRBD1 TGTGCCAGCAGTGAGTACAGGGGGAGCGGCTACGAGCAGTACTTC CASSEYRGSGYEQYF
- TRBJ2-7 TRBV5-6 TRBD2 TGTGCCTCGCGATTAGCGGGGGGAGATTCGACCTACGAGCAGTACTTC CASRLAGGDSTYEQYF
- TRBJ2-7 TRBV2 TRBD1 TGTGCCAGCAGGACAGGGGGCCGTGACGAGCAGTACTTC CASRTGGRDEQYF
- TRBJ1-3 TRBV10-1 - TGCGCCAGCAGTGAGCGCCGCCGGGACACCATATATTTT CASSERRRDTIYF
- TRBJ2-5 TRBV19 TRBD2 TGTGCCAGTAGTCCGCAACAAGCGGGAGTGCAAGAGACCCAGTACTTC CASSPQQAGVQETQYF
- TRBJ2-7 TRBV6-1 - TGTGCCAGCAGTAAGTACCGGGACATAAGCTACGAGCAGTACTTC CASSKYRDISYEQYF